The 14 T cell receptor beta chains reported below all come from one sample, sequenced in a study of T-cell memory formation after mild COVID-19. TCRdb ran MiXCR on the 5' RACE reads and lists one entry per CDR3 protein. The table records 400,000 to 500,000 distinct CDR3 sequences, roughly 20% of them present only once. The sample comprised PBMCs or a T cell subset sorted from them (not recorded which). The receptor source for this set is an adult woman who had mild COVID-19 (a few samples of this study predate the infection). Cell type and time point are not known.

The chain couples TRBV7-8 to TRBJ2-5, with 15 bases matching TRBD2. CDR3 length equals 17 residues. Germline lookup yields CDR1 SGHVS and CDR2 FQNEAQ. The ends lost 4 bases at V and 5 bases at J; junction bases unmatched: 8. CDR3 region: CASSSIPGTSGGETQYF. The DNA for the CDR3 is TGTGCCAGCAGCTCCATACCTGGGACTAGCGGGGGGGAGACCCAGTACTTC.

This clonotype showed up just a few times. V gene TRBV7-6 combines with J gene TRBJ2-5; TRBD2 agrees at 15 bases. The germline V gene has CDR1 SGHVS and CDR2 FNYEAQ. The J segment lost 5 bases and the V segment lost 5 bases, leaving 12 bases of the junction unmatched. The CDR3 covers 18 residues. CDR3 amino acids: CASSPWTSGGDFGETQYF. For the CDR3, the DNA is TGTGCCAGCAGCCCCTGGACTAGCGGGGGGGACTTTGGGGAGACCCAGTACTTC.

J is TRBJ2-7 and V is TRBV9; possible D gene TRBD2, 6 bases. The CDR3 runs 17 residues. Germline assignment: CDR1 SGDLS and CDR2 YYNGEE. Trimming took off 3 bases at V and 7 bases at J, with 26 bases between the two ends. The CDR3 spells CASSAQPTGPGGGEQYF. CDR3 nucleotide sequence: TGTGCCAGCAGCGCACAACCGACCGGGCCCGGGGGTGGGGAGCAGTACTTC.

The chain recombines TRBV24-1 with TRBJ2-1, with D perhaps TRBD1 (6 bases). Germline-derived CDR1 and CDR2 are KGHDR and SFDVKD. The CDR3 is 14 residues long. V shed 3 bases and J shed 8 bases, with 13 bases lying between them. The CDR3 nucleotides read TGTGCCACCAGTGATGATTACGCAGGGGATGAGCAGTTCTTC. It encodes CATSDDYAGDEQFF.

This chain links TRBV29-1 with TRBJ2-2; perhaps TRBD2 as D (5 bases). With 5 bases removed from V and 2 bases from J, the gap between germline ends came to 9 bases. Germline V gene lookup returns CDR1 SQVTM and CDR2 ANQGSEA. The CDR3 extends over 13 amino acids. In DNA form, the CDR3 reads TGCAGCGTTCTACGGACTAACACCGGGGAGCTGTTTTTT. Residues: CSVLRTNTGELFF.

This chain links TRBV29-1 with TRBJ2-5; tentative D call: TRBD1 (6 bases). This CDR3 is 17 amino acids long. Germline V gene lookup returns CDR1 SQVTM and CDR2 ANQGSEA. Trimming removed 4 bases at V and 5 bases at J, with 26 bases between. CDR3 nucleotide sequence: TGCAGCGTTGGGATCTTCTTGGAAGGACAGCCCCGTGAGACCCAGTACTTC. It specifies CSVGIFLEGQPRETQYF.

In nucleotides, the CDR3 is TGCGCCAGCAGCTTCTCTCCGGGTGCGGGCGAGCAGTACTTC. Translation gives CASSFSPGAGEQYF. The rearrangement links TRBV5-1 to TRBJ2-7; a possible D gene is TRBD2 (5 bases). CDR1 SGHRS and CDR2 YFSETQ come from the germline V gene. With 2 bases removed from V and 6 bases from J, the gap between germline ends came to 15 bases. The CDR3 is 14 amino acids.

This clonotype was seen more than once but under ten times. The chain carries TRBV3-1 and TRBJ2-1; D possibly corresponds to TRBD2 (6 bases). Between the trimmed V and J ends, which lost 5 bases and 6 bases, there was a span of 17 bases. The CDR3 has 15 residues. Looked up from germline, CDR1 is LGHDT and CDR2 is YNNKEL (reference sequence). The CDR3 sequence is CASSETPSASNEQFF. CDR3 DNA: TGTGCCAGCAGCGAAACCCCTAGCGCATCCAATGAGCAGTTCTTC.

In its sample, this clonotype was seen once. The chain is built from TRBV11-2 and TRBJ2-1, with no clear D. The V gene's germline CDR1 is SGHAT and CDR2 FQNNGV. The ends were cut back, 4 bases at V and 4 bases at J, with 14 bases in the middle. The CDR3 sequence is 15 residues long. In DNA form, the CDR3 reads TGTGCCAGCAGCTCCCGATGGTTCGCGTACAATGAGCAGTTCTTC. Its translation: CASSSRWFAYNEQFF.

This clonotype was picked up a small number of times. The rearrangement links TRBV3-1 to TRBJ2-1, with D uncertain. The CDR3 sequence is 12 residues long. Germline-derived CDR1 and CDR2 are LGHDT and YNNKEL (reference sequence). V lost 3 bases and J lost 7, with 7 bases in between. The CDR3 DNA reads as TGTGCCAGCAGCCACCCCCAGAATGAGCAGTTCTTC. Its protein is CASSHPQNEQFF.

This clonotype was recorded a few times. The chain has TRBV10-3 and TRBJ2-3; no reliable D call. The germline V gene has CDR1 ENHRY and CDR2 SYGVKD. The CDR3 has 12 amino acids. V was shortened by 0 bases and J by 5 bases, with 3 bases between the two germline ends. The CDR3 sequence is CAISESGDTQYF. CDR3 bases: TGTGCCATCAGTGAGTCCGGAGATACGCAGTATTTT.

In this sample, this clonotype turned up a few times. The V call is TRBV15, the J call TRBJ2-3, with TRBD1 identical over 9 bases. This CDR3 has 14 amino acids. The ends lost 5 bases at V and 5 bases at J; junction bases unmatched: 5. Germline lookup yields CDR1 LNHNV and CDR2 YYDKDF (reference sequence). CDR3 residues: CATSWDRDGDTQYF. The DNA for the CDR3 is TGTGCCACCAGCTGGGACAGGGATGGAGATACGCAGTATTTT.

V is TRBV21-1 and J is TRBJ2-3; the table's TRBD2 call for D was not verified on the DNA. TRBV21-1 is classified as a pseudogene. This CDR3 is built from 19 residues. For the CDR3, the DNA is TGTGCCAGCAGCAAAGCAGCGACTAGCGGGGGGGCCGGGACAGATACGCAGTATTTT. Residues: CASSKAATSGGAGTDTQYF.

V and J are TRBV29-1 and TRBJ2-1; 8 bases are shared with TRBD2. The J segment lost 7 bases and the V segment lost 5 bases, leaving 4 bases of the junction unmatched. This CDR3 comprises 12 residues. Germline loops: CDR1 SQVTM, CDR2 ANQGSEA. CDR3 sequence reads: CSVRGGGNEQFF. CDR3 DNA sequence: TGCAGCGTTCGGGGGGGCGGGAATGAGCAGTTCTTC.